This T cell receptor beta chain was observed in a study of cytomegalovirus exposure and HLA in healthy donors. Study observations and caveats: There were around 160 TCR beta chains listed as cytomegalovirus-associated.

The sample holds one count of this clone. Its antigen is as yet unknown. This CDR3 region has 14 residues. The V end lost 0 bases, the J end lost 7 bases, and 12 bases lay between the germline ends. Per the germline V gene, CDR1 is SGHVS and CDR2 is FQNEAQ. The PCR employed 60 Vbeta primers together with 13 Jbeta primers. Clones were sequenced by immunoSEQ multiplex PCR, and TCRdb holds only the in-frame ones, with some missing. The sample has approximately 100,000 clones, around 83% seen once. This chain connects TRBV7-8 to TRBJ1-1, with no clear D. The specimen sequenced was PBMCs. This sequence originates from a woman younger than 35 in good health and CMV-seronegative. CDR3 DNA: TGTGCCAGCAGCTTAGCCGGGGAGACCATTGAAGCTTTCTTT. This translates into CASSLAGETIEAFF. The whole variable domain, remainder taken from reference TRBV7-8 and TRBJ1-1, is GAGVSQSPRYKVAKRGQDVALRCDPISGHVSLFWYQQALGQGPEFLTYFQNEAQLDKSGLPSDRFFAERPEGSVSTLKIQRTQQEDSAVYLCASSLAGETIEAFFGQGTRLTVV.